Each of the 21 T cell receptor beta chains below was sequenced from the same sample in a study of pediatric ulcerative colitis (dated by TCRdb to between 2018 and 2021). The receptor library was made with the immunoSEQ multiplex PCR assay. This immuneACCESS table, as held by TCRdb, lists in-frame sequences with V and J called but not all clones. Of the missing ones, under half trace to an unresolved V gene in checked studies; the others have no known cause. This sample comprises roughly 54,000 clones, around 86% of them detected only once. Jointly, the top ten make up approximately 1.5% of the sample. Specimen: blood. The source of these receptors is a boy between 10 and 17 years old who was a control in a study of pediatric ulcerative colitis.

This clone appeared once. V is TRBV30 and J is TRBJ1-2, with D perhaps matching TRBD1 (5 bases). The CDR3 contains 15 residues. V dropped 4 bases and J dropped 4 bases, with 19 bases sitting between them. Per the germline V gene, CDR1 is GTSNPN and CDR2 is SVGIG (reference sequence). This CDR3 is CAWTPVRGGLYGYTF. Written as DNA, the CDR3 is TGTGCCTGGACCCCGGTTAGGGGTGGGCTCTATGGCTACACCTTC.

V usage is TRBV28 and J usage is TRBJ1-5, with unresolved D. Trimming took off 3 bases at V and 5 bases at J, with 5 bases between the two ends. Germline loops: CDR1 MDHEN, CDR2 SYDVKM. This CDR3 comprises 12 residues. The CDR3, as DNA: TGTGCCAGCAGTTTCTTGTATCAGCCCCAGCATTTT. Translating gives CASSFLYQPQHF.

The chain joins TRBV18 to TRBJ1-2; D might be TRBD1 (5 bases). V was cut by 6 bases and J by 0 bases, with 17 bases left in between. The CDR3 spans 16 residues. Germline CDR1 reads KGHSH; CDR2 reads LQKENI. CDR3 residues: CASSAMDTGANYGYTF. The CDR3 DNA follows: TGTGCCAGCTCGGCCATGGACACTGGAGCTAACTATGGCTACACCTTC.

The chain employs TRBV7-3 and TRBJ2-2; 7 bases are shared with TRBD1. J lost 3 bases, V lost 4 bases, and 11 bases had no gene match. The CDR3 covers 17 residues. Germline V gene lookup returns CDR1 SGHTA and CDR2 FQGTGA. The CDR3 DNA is TGTGCCAGCAGCTGGGACAACAGGGGAGCCCACACCGGGGAGCTGTTTTTT. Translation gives CASSWDNRGAHTGELFF.

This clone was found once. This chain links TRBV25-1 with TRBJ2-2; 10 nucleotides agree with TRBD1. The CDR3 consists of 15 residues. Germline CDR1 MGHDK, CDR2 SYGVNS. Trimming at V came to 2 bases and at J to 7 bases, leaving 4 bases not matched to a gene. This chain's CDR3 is CASSEGTGVGGELFF. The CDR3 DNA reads TGTGCCAGCAGTGAAGGGACAGGGGTAGGCGGGGAGCTGTTTTTT.

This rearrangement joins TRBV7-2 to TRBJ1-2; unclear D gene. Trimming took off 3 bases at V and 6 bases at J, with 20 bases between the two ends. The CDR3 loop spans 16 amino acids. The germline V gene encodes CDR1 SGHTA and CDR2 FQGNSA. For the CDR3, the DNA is TGTGCCAGCAGCTTTATCTTCTCGGTCGGCTATGATGGCTACACCTTC. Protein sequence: CASSFIFSVGYDGYTF. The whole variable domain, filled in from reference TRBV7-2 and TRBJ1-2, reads GAGVSQSPSNKVTEKGKDVELRCDPISGHTALYWYRQSLGQGLEFLIYFQGNSAPDKSGLPSDRFSAERTGGSVSTLTIQRTQQEDSAVYLCASSFIFSVGYDGYTFGSGTRLTVV.

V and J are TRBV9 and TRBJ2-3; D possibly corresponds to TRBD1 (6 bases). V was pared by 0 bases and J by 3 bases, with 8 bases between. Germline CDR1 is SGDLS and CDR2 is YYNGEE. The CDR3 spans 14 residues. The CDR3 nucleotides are TGTGCCAGCAGCGTAGGAACAGGGACAGATACGCAGTATTTT. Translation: CASSVGTGTDTQYF. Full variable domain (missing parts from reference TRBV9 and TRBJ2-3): DSGVTQTPKHLITATGQRVTLRCSPRSGDLSVYWYQQSLDQGLQFLIQYYNGEERAKGNILERFSAQQFPDLHSELNLSSLELGDSALYFCASSVGTGTDTQYFGPGTRLTVL.

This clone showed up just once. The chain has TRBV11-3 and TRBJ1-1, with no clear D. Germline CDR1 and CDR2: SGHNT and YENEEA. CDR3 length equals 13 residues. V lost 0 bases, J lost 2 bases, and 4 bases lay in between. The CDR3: CASSLESNTEAFF. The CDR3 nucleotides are TGTGCCAGCAGCTTAGAGTCAAACACTGAAGCTTTCTTT.

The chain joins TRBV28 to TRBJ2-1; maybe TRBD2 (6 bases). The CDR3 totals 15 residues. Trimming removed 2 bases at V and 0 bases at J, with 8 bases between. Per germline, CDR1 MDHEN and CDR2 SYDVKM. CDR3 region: CASSLGGNSYNEQFF. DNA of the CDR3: TGTGCCAGCAGTTTAGGCGGGAACTCCTACAATGAGCAGTTCTTC.

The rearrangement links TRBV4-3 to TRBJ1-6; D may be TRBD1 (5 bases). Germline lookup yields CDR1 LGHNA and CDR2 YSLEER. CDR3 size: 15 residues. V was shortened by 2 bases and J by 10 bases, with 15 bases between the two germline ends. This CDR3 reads CASSQKRGVSSPLHF. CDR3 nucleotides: TGCGCCAGCAGCCAAAAGAGGGGAGTAAGCTCACCCCTCCACTTT.

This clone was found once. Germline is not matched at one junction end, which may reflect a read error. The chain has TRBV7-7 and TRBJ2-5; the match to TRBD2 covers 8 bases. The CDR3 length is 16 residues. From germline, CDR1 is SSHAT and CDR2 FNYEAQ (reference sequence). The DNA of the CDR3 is TGTGCTAGCAGCTTAGGGGGGGCTAGCGGGCAAGAGACCCAGTACTTC. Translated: CASSLGGASGQETQYF.

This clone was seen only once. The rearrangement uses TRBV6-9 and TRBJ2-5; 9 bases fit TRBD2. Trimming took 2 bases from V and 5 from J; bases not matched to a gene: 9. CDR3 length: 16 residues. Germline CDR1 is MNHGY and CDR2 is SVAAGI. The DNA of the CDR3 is TGTGCCAGCAGTTATCGGGGCGGGAGGGCTTTGGAGACCCAGTACTTC. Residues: CASSYRGGRALETQYF.

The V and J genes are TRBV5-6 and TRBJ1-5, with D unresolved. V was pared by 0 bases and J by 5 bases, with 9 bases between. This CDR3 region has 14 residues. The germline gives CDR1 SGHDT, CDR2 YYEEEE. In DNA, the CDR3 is TGTGCCAGCAGCTTGGGGGCGGCGGATCAGCCCCAGCATTTT. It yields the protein CASSLGAADQPQHF.

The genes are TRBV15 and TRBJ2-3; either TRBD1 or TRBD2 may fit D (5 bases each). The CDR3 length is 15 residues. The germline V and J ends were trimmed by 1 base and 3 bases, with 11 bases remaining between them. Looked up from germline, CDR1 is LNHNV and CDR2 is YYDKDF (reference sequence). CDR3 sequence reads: CATSRAGGATDTQYF. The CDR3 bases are TGTGCCACCAGCAGAGCTGGGGGAGCGACAGATACGCAGTATTTT.

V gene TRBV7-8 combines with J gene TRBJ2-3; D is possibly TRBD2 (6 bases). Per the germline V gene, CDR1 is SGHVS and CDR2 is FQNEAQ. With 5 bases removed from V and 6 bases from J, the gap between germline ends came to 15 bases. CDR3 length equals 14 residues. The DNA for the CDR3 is TGTGCCAGCAGCGATAGCGGAGGGCTCGATACGCAGTATTTT. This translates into CASSDSGGLDTQYF.

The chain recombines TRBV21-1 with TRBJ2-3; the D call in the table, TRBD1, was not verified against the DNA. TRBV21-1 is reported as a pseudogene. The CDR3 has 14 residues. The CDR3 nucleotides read TGTGCCAGCAGCAACCGGGACAACACAGATACGCAGTATTTT. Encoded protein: CASSNRDNTDTQYF.

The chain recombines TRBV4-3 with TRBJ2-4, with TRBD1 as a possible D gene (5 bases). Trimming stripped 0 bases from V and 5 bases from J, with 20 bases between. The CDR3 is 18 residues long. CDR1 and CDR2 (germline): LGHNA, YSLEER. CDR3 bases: TGCGCCAGCAGCCAAGATCTCATGATCCGTACAGGCGAAAACATTCAGTACTTC. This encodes CASSQDLMIRTGENIQYF.

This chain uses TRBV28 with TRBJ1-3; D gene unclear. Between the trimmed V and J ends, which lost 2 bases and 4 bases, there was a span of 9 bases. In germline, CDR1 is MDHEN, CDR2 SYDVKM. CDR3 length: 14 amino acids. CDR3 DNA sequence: TGTGCCAGCAGTTTAACTCCGTGGGGAAACACCATATATTTT. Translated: CASSLTPWGNTIYF.

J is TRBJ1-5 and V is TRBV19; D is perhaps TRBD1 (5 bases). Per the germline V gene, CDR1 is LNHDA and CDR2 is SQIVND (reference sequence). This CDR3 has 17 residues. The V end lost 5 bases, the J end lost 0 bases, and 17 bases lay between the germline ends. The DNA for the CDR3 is TGTGCCAGTAGTGTCACCAGGGTGAGCTATAGCAATCAGCCCCAGCATTTT. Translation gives CASSVTRVSYSNQPQHF.

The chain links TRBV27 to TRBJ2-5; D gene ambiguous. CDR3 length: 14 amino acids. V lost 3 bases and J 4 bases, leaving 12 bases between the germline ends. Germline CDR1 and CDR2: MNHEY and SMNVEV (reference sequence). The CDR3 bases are TGTGCCAGCAGTTTCCGGTTTACGGGAGAGACCCAGTACTTC. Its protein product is CASSFRFTGETQYF.

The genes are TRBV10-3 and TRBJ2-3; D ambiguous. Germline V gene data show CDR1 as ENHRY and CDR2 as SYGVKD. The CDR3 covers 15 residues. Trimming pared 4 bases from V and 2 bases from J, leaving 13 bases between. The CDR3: CAISASGGATDTQYF. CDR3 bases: TGTGCCATCAGTGCATCCGGCGGTGCCACAGATACGCAGTATTTT.